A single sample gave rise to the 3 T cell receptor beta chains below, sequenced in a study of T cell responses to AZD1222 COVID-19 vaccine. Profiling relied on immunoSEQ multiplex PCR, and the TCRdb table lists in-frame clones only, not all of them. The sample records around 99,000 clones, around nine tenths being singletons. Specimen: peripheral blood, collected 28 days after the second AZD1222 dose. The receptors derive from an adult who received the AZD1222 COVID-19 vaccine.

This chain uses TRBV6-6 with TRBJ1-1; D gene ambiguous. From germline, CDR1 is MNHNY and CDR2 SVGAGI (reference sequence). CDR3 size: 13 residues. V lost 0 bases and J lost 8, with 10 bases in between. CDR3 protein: CASSYSHREEAFF. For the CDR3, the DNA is TGTGCCAGCAGTTACTCGCACCGAGAGGAAGCTTTCTTT.

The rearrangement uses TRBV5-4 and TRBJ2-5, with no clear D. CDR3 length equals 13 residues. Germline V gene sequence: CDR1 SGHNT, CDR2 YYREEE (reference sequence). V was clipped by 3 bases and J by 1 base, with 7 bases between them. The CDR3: CASSSRIQETQYF. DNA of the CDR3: TGTGCCAGCAGCTCCAGGATCCAAGAGACCCAGTACTTC.

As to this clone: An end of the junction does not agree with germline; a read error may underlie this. The CDR3 bases are TGTGCTAGCAGGGCCCCGACCGAGGCGTTATCAGATACGCAGTATTTT. Amino acids: CASRAPTEALSDTQYF. The gene calls are TRBV7-7 and TRBJ2-3; tentatively, D is TRBD1 (5 bases). Per germline, CDR1 SSHAT and CDR2 FNYEAQ (reference sequence). This CDR3 region has 16 residues.